The sequence of this T cell receptor beta chain was determined in a study of blood T cells in healthy people across ages (dated by TCRdb to the mid-2010s). With regard to the full study: In model experiments, template switching captured roughly one uniquely barcoded TCR beta cDNA molecule for every two T cells. To avoid experimental bias, donors of different ages were spread randomly across the sequencing lanes. The donors were divided into four age groups: young (average around 16 years), middle-aged (approximately 39), aged (around 67) and long-lived (around 80). Using the same blood draw, the study looked at two additional independent replicas of 1 million unique cDNA reads for two donors, one aged 18 to 29 and the other aged 80 or older. Using deep sequencing normalized with unique cDNA molecular identifiers, the study measured how TCR beta repertoire diversity changes with age. Paper-wide results and their limitations: Since profiling was done on bulk unsorted PBMCs, naive and antigen-experienced compartments could not be conclusively compared. As age increased, observed TCR beta diversity per million T cells dropped in a roughly linear way, and a significant reduction was already evident by age about 36. Compared with the aged group, more naive CD4+ T cells, fewer expanded clones and increased TCR diversity were shown by the long-lived group, suggesting age selection. Because donor CMV infection status was unknown, age-related changes in expanded clonotypes were potentially confounded. Observed TCR beta diversity correlated strongly with the percentage of naive T cells measured by flow cytometry. Total diversity estimates from one million sequenced T cells were considered lower bounds and underestimates.

The library came from 5' RACE. The reads were generated on an Illumina HiSeq 2500. A second PCR of about 7 to 12 cycles was performed with a sample-barcoded 5' primer and a J-beta primer mix. A template-switch 5' adaptor carrying 12 random nucleotides introduced a unique molecular identifier onto each TCR beta cDNA molecule. Each sample yielded at least 3 million CDR3-containing paired-end reads. The Mint cDNA synthesis kit, primed by a TRBC-specific oligonucleotide, was used to synthesize first-strand cDNA from all RNA. After uracil-DNA glycosylase treatment, a first 18-cycle PCR used universal primers M1SS and BC2_uni_R on all cDNA. Concerning the study's data processing: For normalization, 1 million high-quality reads, each with a distinct molecular identifier, were randomly selected from each sample. Reads with shared molecular identifiers were discarded instead of being binned into consensus sequences. MiTCR, set to a Q25 quality threshold and the strictest error-elimination algorithm, was used for CDR3 identification, clonotype clustering and error correction. A nonparametric unseen species model using Euler transformation provided a lower-bound estimate of total TCR beta diversity. The public reads were reanalyzed by TCRdb: fastp trimming at Q25, MiXCR alignment, in-frame beta chains only. Every distinct CDR3 protein forms one entry, paired with its most common genes and DNA. It is TCRdb's table, rather than the study itself, that gives the V and J calls and clone size. The sample table contains roughly 800,000 distinct CDR3 sequences; only one count was recorded for roughly 50% of them. Roughly 20% of the sample is held by the ten biggest clonotypes.

With regard to this clonotype: This clone's antigen is unknown. No qualities accompany the bases; no much larger clone lies one base away.

From the cysteine up to the phenylalanine, the CDR3 has a length of 11 residues. Only the CDR3 region is kept as DNA, spanning 33 bases read in frame from base 1. CDR1 SEHNR and CDR2 FQNEAQ are derived from the germline V gene (reference sequence). The junction shows trimming of 8 bases on V and 11 bases on J, plus 15 bases between the germline ends. Systemically healthy Caucasian individuals from Russia, 39 in total and aged roughly 6 to 100 years, were included as donors. Each donor gave ten milliliters of peripheral blood, collected into EDTA-treated Vacutainer tubes. PBMCs were isolated by Ficoll-Paque density-gradient centrifugation, with at least 6 million obtained per sample. Total RNA was extracted from PBMCs with Trizol reagent, with at least 5 micrograms obtained per sample. The percentages of naive CD45RAhigh/CD27high T cells were determined by flow cytometry on a PBMC aliquot from every donor.

The rearranged chain carries TRBV7-9 and TRBJ2-5; tentative D gene TRBD2, with 6 bases matching. Sequencing input: blood. The source is a man younger than 40 in good health. The nucleotides are TGTGCCAGCTTCGGTGGAGGGGAGCAGTACTTC. Translated, it gives CASFGGGEQYF.